The sequence of this TCR beta chain was determined in a study of T cell changes during pregnancy in multiple sclerosis. This CDR3 has 14 amino acids. Trimming pared 5 bases from V and 0 bases from J, leaving 10 bases between. Germline CDR1 and CDR2: MNHEY and SVGAGI. Libraries were prepared by immunoSEQ multiplex PCR; TCRdb keeps only in-frame clonotypes and omits some of them. Counted here are tens of thousands of clones, approximately 93% occurring once; the ten biggest clones make up roughly 0.93%. This receptor was identified in a female donor in good health, enrolled as a control in a pregnancy study. The input for sequencing was peripheral blood, taken in the second trimester of pregnancy. The J gene is TRBJ1-1, the V gene TRBV6-5; D unresolved. CDR3 sequence (DNA): TGTGCCAGCAGTGTCGACAATTTGAACACTGAAGCTTTCTTT. It is translated as CASSVDNLNTEAFF.